The rows below give T cell receptor beta chains drawn from one sample of a study of Graves' ophthalmopathy and Graves' hyperthyroidism. TCRdb processed the multiplex PCR reads anew with MiXCR; each CDR3 protein has one entry. The repertoire consists of about 1.1 million distinct CDR3 sequences, with about two fifths occurring once and the leading ten covering around 10%. The material sequenced was peripheral blood or thyroid tissue (not recorded which). The source of these receptors is an adult man with Graves' hyperthyroidism. The conserved cysteine and the conserved F or W are not part of the CDR3 here.

v_gene	j_gene	CDR3aa
TRBV7-2	TRBJ2-3	ASSLVDVWGTDTQY
TRBV7-8	TRBJ1-5	ASSLDRVGWPQH
TRBV11-2	TRBJ2-5	ASSSPGLRSLETQY
TRBV4-1	TRBJ2-2	ASSQMRENTGELF
TRBV29-1	TRBJ1-4	SVEQGGKLF
TRBV12-3/TRBV12-4	TRBJ1-2	ASSLGAGVSYT
TRBV11-3	TRBJ2-7	ASSHRKGCSYEQY
TRBV2	TRBJ1-2	ASSVLGGVPYGYT
TRBV29-1	TRBJ2-7	SVKNVGTAHEQY
TRBV7-6	TRBJ1-1	ASSLGGAGGNTEAF
TRBV6-1	TRBJ1-5	ASSANRNQPQH
TRBV11-2	TRBJ2-5	ASSLTLVQETQY
TRBV7-3	TRBJ1-1	ASSFQGGSTEAF
TRBV29-1	TRBJ2-5	SVEDQRGTGDLETQY
TRBV10-3	TRBJ1-2	AISELSSGGYT
TRBV13	TRBJ2-6	ASSYRGGGNVLT
TRBV7-9	TRBJ2-3	ASSNPDTQY
TRBV10-3	TRBJ1-2	AIRYTAGTGSSGYT
TRBV7-9	TRBJ1-1	ASSWGHTEAF
TRBV2	TRBJ1-5	ASSDSETQH
TRBV10-2	TRBJ2-7	ASSDLELTGSYEQY
TRBV11-2	TRBJ1-3	ASSVGTGGNTIY
TRBV4-3	TRBJ1-6	ASSQDARAASPLH
TRBV7-2	TRBJ1-5	ASSLVVRGETQPQH
TRBV29-1	TRBJ1-1	SVSSPGQRQKAF
TRBV20-1	TRBJ2-7	SARDSGGASYEQY
TRBV20-1	TRBJ1-1	SAREPGQGTGAVTEAF
TRBV15	TRBJ1-6	ATSRTLYNSPLH
TRBV7-2	TRBJ1-6	ASAKWDRLYNSPLH
TRBV4-1	TRBJ1-6	ASSQDPLSRDSPLH
TRBV10-3	TRBJ1-5	AINKGSDQPQH
TRBV7-3	TRBJ1-2	ASSSSGQGSYGYT
TRBV6-5	TRBJ1-5	ASSRDGGNQPQH
TRBV15	TRBJ2-7	ATSRGSAGRSSCEQY
TRBV10-3	TRBJ1-5	AISDLAGGTEEKPQH
TRBV14	TRBJ2-6	ASSQTGVNVLT
TRBV2	TRBJ1-2	ASSSTGTLDGYT
TRBV20-1	TRBJ2-7	SARRAGGVEQY
TRBV19	TRBJ2-7	AWNKGQDYEQY
TRBV29-1	TRBJ1-1	SGAGGGTEAF
TRBV7-9	TRBJ1-6	ASSLPGAADNSPLH